This is a list of T cell receptor beta chains from one sample in a study of T cell responses to AZD1222 COVID-19 vaccine. Only in-frame clones appear in the TCRdb table, and some are missing; sequencing was by immunoSEQ multiplex PCR. The table includes around 50,000 clones, about 80% detected once. The sample in question was peripheral blood, obtained on day 0 of AZD1222 vaccination. The receptors were sampled from an adult in good health. Each CDR3 is given with its conserved first and last residue. D genes are given only for firm matches. Where a row states a size, it is once, few, many or the class of an expanded clone; other rows omit it.

len	d_gene	abundance	v_gene	j_gene	CDR3aa	CDR3nt
11	NA	NA	TRBV28	TRBJ2-5	CASSSLETQYF	TGTGCCAGCAGTTCCCTAGAGACCCAGTACTTC
14	NA	NA	TRBV9	TRBJ1-1	CASSVTAMNTEAFF	TGTGCCAGCAGCGTGACGGCTATGAACACTGAAGCTTTCTTT
14	NA	NA	TRBV5-5	TRBJ2-3	CASSLDWAPDTQYF	TGTGCCAGCAGCTTGGATTGGGCGCCTGATACGCAGTATTTT
14	TRBD2	NA	TRBV5-4	TRBJ2-5	CASGSSGLQETQYF	TGTGCCAGCGGTTCTAGCGGACTCCAAGAGACCCAGTACTTC
14	NA	few	TRBV10-1	TRBJ2-7	CASSDSQGAFEQYF	TGCGCCAGCAGTGATTCGCAGGGAGCTTTCGAGCAGTACTTC
14	TRBD1	NA	TRBV10-3	TRBJ1-1	CATITGGANTEAFF	TGTGCCACAATTACAGGGGGCGCGAACACTGAAGCTTTCTTT
16	TRBD1	few	TRBV5-1	TRBJ1-6	CASSLSIGTDNSPLHF	TGCGCCAGCAGCTTGAGTATCGGGACAGATAATTCACCCCTCCACTTT
15	NA	once	TRBV3-1/TRBV3-2	TRBJ1-6	CASSQGRRENSPLHF	TGTGCCAGCAGCCAAGGGAGGCGTGAGAATTCACCCCTCCACTTT
15	NA	NA	TRBV11-2	TRBJ1-1	CASSPTWGARTEAFF	TGTGCCAGCAGCCCCACCTGGGGGGCTAGAACTGAAGCTTTCTTT
15	NA	few	TRBV5-1	TRBJ2-5	CASSLGAGNQETQYF	TGCGCCAGCAGCTTGGGGGCGGGAAACCAAGAGACCCAGTACTTC
13	NA	NA	TRBV6-5	TRBJ2-1	CASRLINYNEQFF	TGTGCCAGCAGATTGATAAACTACAATGAGCAGTTCTTC
15	TRBD1	NA	TRBV7-2	TRBJ1-6	CASRGQGSGNSPLHF	TGTGCCAGCAGGGGACAGGGGTCGGGTAATTCACCCCTCCACTTT
13	TRBD1	NA	TRBV6-5	TRBJ1-2	CASGPSTGYGYTF	TGTGCCAGCGGCCCGTCGACAGGGTATGGCTACACCTTC
15	NA	NA	TRBV6-1	TRBJ2-7	CASSDGTRSSYEQYF	TGTGCCAGCAGTGATGGGACAAGGAGCTCCTACGAGCAGTACTTC
18	TRBD1	once	TRBV6-1	TRBJ2-7	CASSEPSPGTGMYYEQYF	TGTGCCAGCAGTGAACCCTCCCCCGGGACAGGGATGTACTACGAGCAGTACTTC
15	TRBD2	NA	TRBV5-1	TRBJ2-7	CASSLTSGRASEQYF	TGCGCCAGCAGCTTGACTAGCGGGAGGGCAAGCGAGCAGTACTTC
14	NA	NA	TRBV15	TRBJ2-1	CATSRDLRANEQFF	TGTGCCACCAGCAGAGATCTTCGGGCAAATGAGCAGTTCTTC
15	NA	NA	TRBV5-4	TRBJ1-1	CASSLVGVMNTEAFF	TGTGCCAGCAGCTTGGTTGGGGTCATGAACACTGAAGCTTTCTTT
13	NA	NA	TRBV29-1	TRBJ2-6	CSAAVTGANVLTF	TGCAGCGCCGCAGTGACAGGAGCCAACGTCCTGACTTTC
11	NA	once	TRBV30	TRBJ2-1	CAWLRGREQFF	TGTGCCTGGCTTCGGGGCCGTGAGCAGTTCTTC
11	NA	NA	TRBV28	TRBJ1-1	CASRGTFGAFF	TGTGCCAGCAGGGGGACTTTCGGAGCTTTCTTT
14	NA	NA	TRBV21-1	TRBJ2-3	CASSLPRDTDTQYF	TGTGCCAGCAGCCTTCCGCGGGACACAGATACGCAGTATTTT
16	NA	NA	TRBV7-9	TRBJ1-4	CASSPRAGATNEKLFF	TGTGCCAGCAGCCCGCGAGCGGGCGCAACTAATGAAAAACTGTTTTTT
14	TRBD1	NA	TRBV5-5	TRBJ2-5	CASSPGQGEEAQYF	TGTGCCAGCAGCCCCGGGCAGGGGGAAGAGGCCCAGTACTTC
16	NA	NA	TRBV11-2	TRBJ2-3	CASSLVSRGRRDTQYF	TGTGCCAGCAGCTTAGTGTCTAGGGGTAGGAGAGATACGCAGTATTTT
15	NA	once	TRBV6-4	TRBJ1-6	CASRLNWEANSPLHF	TGTGCCAGCAGACTCAACTGGGAGGCTAATTCACCCCTCCACTTT